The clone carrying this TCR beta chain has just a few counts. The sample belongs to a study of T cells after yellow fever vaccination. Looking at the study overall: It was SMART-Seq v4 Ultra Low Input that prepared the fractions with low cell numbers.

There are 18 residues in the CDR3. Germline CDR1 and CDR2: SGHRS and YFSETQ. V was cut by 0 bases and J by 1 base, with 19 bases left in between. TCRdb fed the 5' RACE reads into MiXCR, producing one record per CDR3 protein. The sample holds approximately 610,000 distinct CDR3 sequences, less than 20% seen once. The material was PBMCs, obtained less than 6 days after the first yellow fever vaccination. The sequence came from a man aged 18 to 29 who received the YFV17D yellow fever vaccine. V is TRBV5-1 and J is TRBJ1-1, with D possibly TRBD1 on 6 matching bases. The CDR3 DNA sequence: TGCGCCAGCAGCTTGGCCCGGACAGCAGATTTCTGGAACACTGAAGCTTTCTTT. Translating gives CASSLARTADFWNTEAFF.